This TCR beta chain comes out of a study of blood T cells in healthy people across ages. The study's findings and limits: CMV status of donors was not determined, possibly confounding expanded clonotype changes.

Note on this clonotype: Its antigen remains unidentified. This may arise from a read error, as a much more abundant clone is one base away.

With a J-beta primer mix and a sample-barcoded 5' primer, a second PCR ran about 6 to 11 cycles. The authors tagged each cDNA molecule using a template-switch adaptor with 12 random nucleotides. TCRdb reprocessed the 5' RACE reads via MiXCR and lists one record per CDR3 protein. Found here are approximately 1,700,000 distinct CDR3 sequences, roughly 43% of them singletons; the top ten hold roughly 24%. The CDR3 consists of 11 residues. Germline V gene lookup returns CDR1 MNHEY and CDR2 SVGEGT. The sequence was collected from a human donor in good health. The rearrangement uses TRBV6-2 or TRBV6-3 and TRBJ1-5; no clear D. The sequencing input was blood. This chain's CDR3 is CACSDNQPQHF. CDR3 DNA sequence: TGTGCCTGCAGCGATAATCAGCCCCAGCATTTT.